These 22 T cell receptor beta chains were all obtained from the same sample, sequenced in a study of vaccination and CD4 T cells after COVID-19. Sequence data for DNA of cultured CD4+ T cells were generated by the Oncomine TCR Beta short-read assay. TCRdb processed the PCR reads anew with MiXCR; each CDR3 protein has one entry. This table holds tens of thousands of distinct CDR3 sequences, 45% to 50% found once. Antigen specificity for these receptors is unknown. Treatment of the sample: approximately 11-day PBMC culture with coronavirus spike peptide pools or control peptides (ViraFEST assay). The sample consisted of CD4+ T cells from blood, cultured in vitro. The receptors were sampled from a human donor who had recovered from COVID-19.

The chain combines TRBV5-1 with TRBJ1-5; the D is unclear. This CDR3 is 14 amino acids long. Between the trimmed V and J ends, which lost 0 bases and 4 bases, there was a span of 8 bases. CDR1 and CDR2 (germline): SGHRS, YFSETQ. The CDR3 coding sequence is TGCGCCAGCAGCTTGGAGGGCCGGAATCAGCCCCAGCATTTT. This encodes CASSLEGRNQPQHF.

The chain's CDR3 is CASSLNGQIYEQYF. In DNA, the CDR3 is TGTGCCAGCAGCTTGAACGGACAGATCTACGAGCAGTACTTC. The rearrangement uses TRBV7-9 and TRBJ2-7; D perhaps matches TRBD1 (6 bases). Germline CDR1 and CDR2: SEHNR and FQNEAQ (reference sequence). The CDR3 loop spans 14 amino acids. Trimming pared 3 bases from V and 3 bases from J, leaving 12 bases between. The full variable domain, in which reference TRBV7-9 and TRBJ2-7 provide the parts outside the CDR3, is DTGVSQNPRHKITKRGQNVTFRCDPISEHNRLYWYRQTLGQGPEFLTYFQNEAQLEKSRLLSDRFSAERPKGSFSTLEIQRTEQGDSAMYLCASSLNGQIYEQYFGPGTRLTVT.

The chain employs TRBV18 and TRBJ1-2; no clear D. The V gene lost 4 bases and the J gene lost 4 bases, with 10 bases spanning the gap. This CDR3 has 13 residues. Per germline, CDR1 KGHSH and CDR2 LQKENI. As DNA, the CDR3 is TGTGCCAGCTCACTAACGAGTGGCTATGGCTACACCTTC. It is translated as CASSLTSGYGYTF.

The chain couples TRBV2 to TRBJ1-2, with 11 bases fitting TRBD1. The CDR3 has 16 residues. Germline-derived CDR1 and CDR2 are SNHLY and FYNNEI. V lost 3 bases and J lost 3; bases outside the gene matches: 6. CDR3 region: CASSDSSGQGDYGYTF. CDR3 DNA: TGTGCCAGCAGTGATTCCTCGGGACAGGGGGACTATGGCTACACCTTC.

This chain uses TRBV29-1 with TRBJ1-1, with D possibly TRBD1 on 5 matching bases. Germline CDR1 SQVTM, CDR2 ANQGSEA. The CDR3 is 11 amino acids. The V and J ends lost 7 bases and 1 base respectively, with 7 bases between them. CDR3 coding DNA: TGCAGCGCTACAGGGAACACTGAAGCTTTCTTT. It encodes CSATGNTEAFF.

J is TRBJ2-3 and V is TRBV20-1; 8 bases align to TRBD2. Germline trimming cut 6 bases from V and 0 bases from J; bases unmatched to any gene: 5. Germline CDR1 reads DFQATT; CDR2 reads SNEGSKA (reference sequence). The CDR3 sequence is 14 residues long. CDR3 sequence reads: CSALSGVSTDTQYF. CDR3 bases: TGCAGTGCCCTTAGCGGGGTAAGCACAGATACGCAGTATTTT.

This chain joins TRBV27 and TRBJ2-4, with TRBD2 matching 9 bases. Looked up from germline, CDR1 is MNHEY and CDR2 is SMNVEV (reference sequence). The CDR3 is 16 residues long. J was trimmed by 5 bases and V by 2 bases; bases with no gene match: 7. The CDR3 nucleotides are TGTGCCAGCAGTTTACTGGGAGCGGGAGGCCAAAACATTCAGTACTTC. Amino acids: CASSLLGAGGQNIQYF.

The CDR3 reads CASSSKGQNTEAFF. CDR3 DNA sequence: TGTGCCAGCAGCTCGAAGGGACAGAACACTGAAGCTTTCTTT. The chain recombines TRBV5-4 with TRBJ1-1, with D tentatively TRBD1 (6 bases). Germline-derived CDR1 and CDR2 are SGHNT and YYREEE (reference sequence). Trimming took off 3 bases at V and 1 base at J, with 10 bases between the two ends. CDR3 length: 14 amino acids.

A few counts support this clonotype. V is TRBV20-1 and J is TRBJ1-6; no clear D. Germline loops: CDR1 DFQATT, CDR2 SNEGSKA (reference sequence). V was trimmed by 1 base and J by 3 bases, leaving 7 bases between them. This CDR3 comprises 14 residues. The CDR3 DNA reads TGCAGTGCTAGAGGGGGTCTCTATAATTCACCCCTCCACTTT. It is translated as CSARGGLYNSPLHF.

The rearrangement joins TRBV28 to TRBJ1-1; no reliable D call. The length of the CDR3 is 12 residues. Germline-derived CDR1 and CDR2 are MDHEN and SYDVKM. V dropped 6 bases and J dropped 6 bases, with 11 bases sitting between them. The DNA of the CDR3 is TGTGCCAGCAGCCTGGCCGGATCTGAAGCTTTCTTT. This sequence encodes CASSLAGSEAFF.

This rearrangement joins TRBV20-1 to TRBJ2-5; 7 nucleotides agree with TRBD1. Looked up from germline, CDR1 is DFQATT and CDR2 is SNEGSKA (reference sequence). The CDR3 length is 14 residues. Losses at the gene ends were 3 bases for V and 2 bases for J; bases not matched to a gene: 6. The CDR3 region has the DNA TGCAGTGCTAGGACAGGGCCGCAACAAGAGACCCAGTACTTC. Its protein is CSARTGPQQETQYF.

The chain carries TRBV6-1 and TRBJ1-6; D gene unclear. The CDR3 covers 13 residues. Looked up from germline, CDR1 is MNHNS and CDR2 is SASEGT. The V end was cut by 6 bases, the J end by 5 bases, with 8 bases between. The CDR3 DNA sequence: TGTGCCAGCAGCCCGCAGGATAATTCACCCCTCCACTTT. It translates to CASSPQDNSPLHF.

This clonotype was observed a few times. The chain joins TRBV12-3 or TRBV12-4 to TRBJ1-5; D gene ambiguous. Trimming stripped 7 bases from V and 0 bases from J, with 7 bases between. The CDR3 spans 13 residues. For the CDR3, the DNA is TGTGCCAGCAACGACCATAGCAATCAGCCCCAGCATTTT. This encodes CASNDHSNQPQHF.

V and J are TRBV6-2 or TRBV6-3 and TRBJ1-5, with D possibly matching TRBD1 (6 bases). This CDR3 has 14 residues. V was clipped by 6 bases and J by 5 bases, with 14 bases between them. The germline V gene encodes CDR1 MNHEY and CDR2 SVGEGT. DNA of the CDR3: TGTGCCAGCAGAAACAGGGTAAGCCATCAGCCCCAGCATTTT. Protein sequence: CASRNRVSHQPQHF.

This clonotype was observed a few times. J is TRBJ2-2 and V is TRBV7-9; 7 bases line up with TRBD1. There are 16 residues in the CDR3. V was clipped by 4 bases and J by 0 bases; unmatched bases: 5. Germline CDR1 is SEHNR and CDR2 is FQNEAQ (reference sequence). CDR3 amino acids: CASSSQGPANTGELFF. The CDR3 DNA follows: TGTGCCAGCAGCTCACAGGGGCCCGCGAACACCGGGGAGCTGTTTTTT.

A few counts support this clonotype. V is TRBV6-2 or TRBV6-3 and J is TRBJ2-3; 8 nucleotides agree with TRBD2. This CDR3 contains 17 residues. V was pared by 5 bases and J by 3 bases, with 13 bases of the junction left unmatched. Germline V CDR1 and CDR2: MNHEY, SVGEGT. CDR3 sequence (DNA): TGTGCCAGCAGTCCCATCGATAGCGGGACGGGGACAGATACGCAGTATTTT. Encoded protein: CASSPIDSGTGTDTQYF.

This clonotype was counted a few times. The chain uses TRBV20-1 and TRBJ2-3; TRBD2 aligns across 8 bases. Germline V lookup: CDR1 DFQATT, CDR2 SNEGSKA (reference sequence). Trimming at V came to 4 bases and at J to 5 bases, leaving 14 bases not matched to a gene. The CDR3 has 16 amino acids. CDR3 nucleotides: TGCAGTGCTATAGGTGTGGGACTAGAGAAGAGAGATACGCAGTATTTT. It yields the protein CSAIGVGLEKRDTQYF.

This clonotype has just a few counts. The chain employs TRBV5-1 and TRBJ2-3; 11 nucleotides agree with TRBD2. V lost 4 bases, J lost 7 bases, and 11 bases stayed unmatched. Germline V gives CDR1 SGHRS, CDR2 YFSETQ. CDR3 length equals 16 residues. This CDR3 reads CASSGSLAGDRNTQYF. The CDR3 nucleotides are TGCGCCAGCAGCGGATCACTAGCGGGGGATCGTAATACGCAGTATTTT.

This clonotype was seen only a few times. This chain uses TRBV20-1 with TRBJ2-7; D perhaps matches TRBD2 (6 bases). Trimming shortened V by 1 base and J by 2 bases, and 12 bases separated the two germline ends. The length of the CDR3 is 14 residues. CDR1 and CDR2 (germline): DFQATT, SNEGSKA (reference sequence). In DNA form, the CDR3 reads TGCAGTGCTAGAGGGGGAGGTTTAACCTACGAGCAGTACTTC. Translation gives CSARGGGLTYEQYF.

This clonotype was recorded a few times. V and J are TRBV7-9 and TRBJ1-4, with a possible D match to TRBD1 (5 bases). The CDR3 loop spans 15 amino acids. Germline V CDR1 and CDR2: SEHNR, FQNEAQ (reference sequence). The V and J ends lost 5 bases and 4 bases respectively, with 14 bases between them. In DNA, the CDR3 is TGTGCCAGCAGCCTGACAGACGGACATAATGAAAAACTGTTTTTT. It codes for CASSLTDGHNEKLFF.

The chain is built from TRBV5-1 and TRBJ2-1, with 12 bases that match TRBD2. The trim removed 5 bases at V and 9 bases at J, leaving 12 bases unmatched. The CDR3 covers 16 residues. Per the germline V gene, CDR1 is SGHRS and CDR2 is YFSETQ. The CDR3 DNA is TGCGCCAGCAGAGACATGAGACTAGCGGGAGCTAGTGAGCAGTTCTTC. This codes for CASRDMRLAGASEQFF.

This clonotype showed up just a few times. V gene TRBV6-1 combines with J gene TRBJ2-7; D remains ambiguous. Germline V CDR1 and CDR2: MNHNS, SASEGT. V was shortened by 3 bases and J by 0 bases, with 9 bases between the two germline ends. This CDR3 spans 14 amino acids. Here the CDR3 DNA reads TGTGCCAGCAGTGAGGGTTCAAGCTCCTACGAGCAGTACTTC. Translation gives CASSEGSSSYEQYF.